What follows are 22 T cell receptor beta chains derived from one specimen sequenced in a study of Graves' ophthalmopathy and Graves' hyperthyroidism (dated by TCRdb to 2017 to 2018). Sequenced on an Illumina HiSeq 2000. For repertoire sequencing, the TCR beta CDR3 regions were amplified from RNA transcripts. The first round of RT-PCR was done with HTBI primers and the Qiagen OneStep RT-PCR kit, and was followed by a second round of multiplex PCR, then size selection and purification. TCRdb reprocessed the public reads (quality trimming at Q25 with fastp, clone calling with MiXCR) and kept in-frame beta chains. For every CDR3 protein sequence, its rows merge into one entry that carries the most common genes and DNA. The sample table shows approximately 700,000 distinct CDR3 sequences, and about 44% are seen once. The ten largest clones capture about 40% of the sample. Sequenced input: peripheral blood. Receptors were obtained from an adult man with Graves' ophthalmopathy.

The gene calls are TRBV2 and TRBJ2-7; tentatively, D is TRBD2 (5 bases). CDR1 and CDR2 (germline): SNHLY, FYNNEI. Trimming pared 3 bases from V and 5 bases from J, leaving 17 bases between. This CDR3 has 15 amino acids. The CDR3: CASSDFLRASHEQYF. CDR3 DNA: TGTGCCAGCAGTGATTTTTTGCGGGCCTCGCACGAGCAGTACTTC.

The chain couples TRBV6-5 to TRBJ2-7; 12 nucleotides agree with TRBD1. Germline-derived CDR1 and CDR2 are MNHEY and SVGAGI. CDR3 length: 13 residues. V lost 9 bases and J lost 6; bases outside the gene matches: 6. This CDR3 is CASYRDRGREQYF. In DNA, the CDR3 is TGTGCCAGTTACCGGGACAGGGGGCGCGAGCAGTACTTC.

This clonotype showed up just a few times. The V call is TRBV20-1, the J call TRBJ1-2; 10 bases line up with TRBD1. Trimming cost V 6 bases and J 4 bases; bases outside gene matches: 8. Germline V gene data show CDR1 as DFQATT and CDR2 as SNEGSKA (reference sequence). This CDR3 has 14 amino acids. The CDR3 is CSAQRGDRGYGYTF. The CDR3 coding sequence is TGCAGTGCGCAGAGGGGGGACAGGGGCTATGGCTACACCTTC.

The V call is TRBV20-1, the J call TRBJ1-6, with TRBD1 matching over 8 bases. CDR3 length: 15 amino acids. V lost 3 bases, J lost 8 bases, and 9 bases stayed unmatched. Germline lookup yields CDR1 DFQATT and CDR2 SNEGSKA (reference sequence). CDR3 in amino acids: CSASLRGLGDSPLHF. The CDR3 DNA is TGCAGTGCTAGTCTCAGGGGGCTCGGGGATTCACCCCTCCACTTT.

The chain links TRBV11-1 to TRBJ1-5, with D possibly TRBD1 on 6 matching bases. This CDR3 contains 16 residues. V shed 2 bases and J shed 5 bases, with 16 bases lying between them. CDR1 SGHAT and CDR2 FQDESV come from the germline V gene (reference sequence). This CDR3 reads CASSLSGHRVDQPQHF. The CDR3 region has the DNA TGTGCCAGCAGCTTAAGCGGACACAGGGTGGATCAGCCCCAGCATTTT.

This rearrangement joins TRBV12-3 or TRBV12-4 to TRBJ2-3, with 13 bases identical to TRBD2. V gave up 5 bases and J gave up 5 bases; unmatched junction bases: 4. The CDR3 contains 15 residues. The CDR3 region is CASSTGLAGKDTQYF. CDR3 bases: TGTGCCAGCAGTACGGGACTAGCGGGGAAAGATACGCAGTATTTT.

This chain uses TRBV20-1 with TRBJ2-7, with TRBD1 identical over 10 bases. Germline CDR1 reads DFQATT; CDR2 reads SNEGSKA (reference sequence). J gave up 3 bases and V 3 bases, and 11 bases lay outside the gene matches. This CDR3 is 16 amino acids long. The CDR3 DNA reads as TGCAGTGCTAGGGACGGACAGGGGGAATTGGACTACGAGCAGTACTTC. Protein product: CSARDGQGELDYEQYF.

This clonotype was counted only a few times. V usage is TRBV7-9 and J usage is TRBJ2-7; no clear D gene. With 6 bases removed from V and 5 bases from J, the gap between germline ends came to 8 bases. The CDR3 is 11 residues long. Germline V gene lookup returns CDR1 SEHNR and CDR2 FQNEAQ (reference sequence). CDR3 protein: CASSGSHEQYF. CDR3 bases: TGTGCCAGCAGTGGGTCTCACGAGCAGTACTTC.

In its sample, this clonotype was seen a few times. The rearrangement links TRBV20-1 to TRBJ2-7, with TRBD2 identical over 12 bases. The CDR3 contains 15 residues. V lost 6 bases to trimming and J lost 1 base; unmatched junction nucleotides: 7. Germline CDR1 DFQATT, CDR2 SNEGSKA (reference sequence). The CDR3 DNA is TGCAGTGCACGCGGGACTAGCGGGCTGTCCTACGAGCAGTACTTC. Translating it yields CSARGTSGLSYEQYF.

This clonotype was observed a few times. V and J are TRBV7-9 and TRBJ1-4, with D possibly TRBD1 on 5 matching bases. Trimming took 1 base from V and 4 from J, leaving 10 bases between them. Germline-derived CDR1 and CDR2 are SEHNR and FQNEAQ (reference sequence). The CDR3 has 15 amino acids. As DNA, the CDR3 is TGTGCCAGCAGCTTAGGGGGACGGGTTAATGAAAAACTGTTTTTT. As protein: CASSLGGRVNEKLFF. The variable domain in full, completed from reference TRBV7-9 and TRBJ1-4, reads DTGVSQNPRHKITKRGQNVTFRCDPISEHNRLYWYRQTLGQGPEFLTYFQNEAQLEKSRLLSDRFSAERPKGSFSTLEIQRTEQGDSAMYLCASSLGGRVNEKLFFGSGTQLSVL.

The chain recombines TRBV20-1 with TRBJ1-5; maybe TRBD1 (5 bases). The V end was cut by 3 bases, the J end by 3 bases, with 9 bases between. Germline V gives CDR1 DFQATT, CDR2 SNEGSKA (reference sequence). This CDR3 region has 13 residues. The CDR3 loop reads CSARTADNQPQHF. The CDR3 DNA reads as TGCAGTGCTAGGACAGCAGACAATCAGCCCCAGCATTTT.

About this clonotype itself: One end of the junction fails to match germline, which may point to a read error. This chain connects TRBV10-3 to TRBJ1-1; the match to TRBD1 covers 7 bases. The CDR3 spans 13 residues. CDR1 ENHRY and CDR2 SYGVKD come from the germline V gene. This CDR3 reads CASSYLDRTEAFF. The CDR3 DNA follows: TGTGCCAGCAGTTACTTGGACAGGACTGAAGCTTTCTTT.

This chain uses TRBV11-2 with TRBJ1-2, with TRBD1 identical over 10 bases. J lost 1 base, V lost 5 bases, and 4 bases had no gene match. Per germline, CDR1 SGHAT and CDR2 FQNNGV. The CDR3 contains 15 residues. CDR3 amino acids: CASSPGTGDNYGYTF. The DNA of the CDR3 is TGTGCCAGCAGCCCCGGGACAGGGGATAACTATGGCTACACCTTC.

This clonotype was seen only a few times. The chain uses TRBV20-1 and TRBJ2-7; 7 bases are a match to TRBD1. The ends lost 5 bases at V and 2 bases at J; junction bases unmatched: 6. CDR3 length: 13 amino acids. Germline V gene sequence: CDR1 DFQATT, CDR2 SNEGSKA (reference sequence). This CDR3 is CSAHRDSTYEQYF. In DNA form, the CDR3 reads TGCAGTGCTCACCGGGACAGCACCTACGAGCAGTACTTC.

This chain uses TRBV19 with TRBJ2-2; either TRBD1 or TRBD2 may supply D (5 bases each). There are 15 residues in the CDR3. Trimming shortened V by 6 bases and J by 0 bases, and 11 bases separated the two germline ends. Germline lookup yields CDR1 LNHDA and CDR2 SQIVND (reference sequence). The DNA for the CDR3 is TGTGCCAGTAGGACCGGGACCCCGAACACCGGGGAGCTGTTTTTT. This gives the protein CASRTGTPNTGELFF.

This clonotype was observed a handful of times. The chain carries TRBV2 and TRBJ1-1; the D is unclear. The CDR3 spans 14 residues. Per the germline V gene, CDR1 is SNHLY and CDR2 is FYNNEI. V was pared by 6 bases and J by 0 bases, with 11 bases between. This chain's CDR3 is CASSRTTLNTEAFF. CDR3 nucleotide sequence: TGTGCCAGCAGCCGTACAACTTTGAACACTGAAGCTTTCTTT.

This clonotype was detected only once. CDR3 in DNA: TGCGCCAGCAGTGAAGCTCCAAGGGACAGTTATGGCTACACCTTC. Its translation is CASSEAPRDSYGYTF. V and J are TRBV10-2 and TRBJ1-2; TRBD1 aligns across 7 bases. J was trimmed by 5 bases and V by 3 bases; bases with no gene match: 9. The CDR3 contains 15 residues. Germline V gene sequence: CDR1 WSHSY, CDR2 SAAADI.

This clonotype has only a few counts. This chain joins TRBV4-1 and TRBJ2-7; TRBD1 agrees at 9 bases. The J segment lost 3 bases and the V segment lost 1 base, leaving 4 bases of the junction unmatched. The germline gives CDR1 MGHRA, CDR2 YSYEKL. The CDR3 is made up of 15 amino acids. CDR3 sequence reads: CASSQAGQGNYEQYF. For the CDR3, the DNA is TGCGCCAGCAGCCAAGCCGGACAGGGGAACTACGAGCAGTACTTC.

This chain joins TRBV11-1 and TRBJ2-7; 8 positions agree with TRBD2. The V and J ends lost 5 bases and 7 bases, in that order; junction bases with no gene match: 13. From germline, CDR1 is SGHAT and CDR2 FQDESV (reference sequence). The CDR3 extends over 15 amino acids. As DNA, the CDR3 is TGTGCCAGCAGCGCCAGCGGGAGATCCTACAATGAGCAGTACTTC. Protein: CASSASGRSYNEQYF.

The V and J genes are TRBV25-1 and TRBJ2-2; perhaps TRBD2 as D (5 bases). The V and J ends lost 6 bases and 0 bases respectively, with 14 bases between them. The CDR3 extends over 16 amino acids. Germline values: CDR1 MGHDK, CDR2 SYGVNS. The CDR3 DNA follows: TGTGCCAGCAGCCAAGTTGGACTGCCGAACACCGGGGAGCTGTTTTTT. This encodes CASSQVGLPNTGELFF.

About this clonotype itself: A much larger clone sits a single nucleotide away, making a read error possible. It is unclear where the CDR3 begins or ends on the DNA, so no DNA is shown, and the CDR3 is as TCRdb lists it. This CDR3 is CAIPIWGEGAEASF. The rearrangement links TRBV7-9 to TRBJ1-1. Germline V gene sequence: CDR1 SEHNR, CDR2 FQNEAQ (reference sequence). The CDR3 is 14 residues long, counting both termini.

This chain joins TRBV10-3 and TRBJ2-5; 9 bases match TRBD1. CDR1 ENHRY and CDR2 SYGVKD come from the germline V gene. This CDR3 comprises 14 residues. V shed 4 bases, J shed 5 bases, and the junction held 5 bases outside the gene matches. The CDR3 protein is CAISADRGSETQYF. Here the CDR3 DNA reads TGTGCCATCAGTGCGGACAGGGGTTCGGAGACCCAGTACTTC.